The sample holds a few counts of the clone carrying this T cell receptor beta chain. The antigen remains undetermined. This record comes from a study of CD8 T cells in ankylosing spondylitis. General study results and limits: Among TCR beta sequences, a motif of under ten highly homologous variants appeared characteristic of ankylosing spondylitis blood.

The V segment lost 4 bases and the J segment 2 bases; nucleotides outside the gene matches: 3. The CDR3 totals 14 residues. Germline V gives CDR1 MNHNS, CDR2 SASEGT. In TCRdb, the 5' RACE reads were re-called with MiXCR into one record per CDR3 protein. The table includes hundreds of thousands of distinct CDR3 sequences, 10% to 15% detected once. The clonotype originates from a male donor with ankylosing spondylitis. The chain uses TRBV6-1 and TRBJ2-5; 8 nucleotides agree with TRBD1. The source material was blood, either unsorted or a sorted T cell fraction (not recorded which). The CDR3 sequence: CASSGQGKQETQYF. The CDR3, as DNA: TGTGCCAGCAGTGGACAGGGGAAACAAGAGACCCAGTACTTC.